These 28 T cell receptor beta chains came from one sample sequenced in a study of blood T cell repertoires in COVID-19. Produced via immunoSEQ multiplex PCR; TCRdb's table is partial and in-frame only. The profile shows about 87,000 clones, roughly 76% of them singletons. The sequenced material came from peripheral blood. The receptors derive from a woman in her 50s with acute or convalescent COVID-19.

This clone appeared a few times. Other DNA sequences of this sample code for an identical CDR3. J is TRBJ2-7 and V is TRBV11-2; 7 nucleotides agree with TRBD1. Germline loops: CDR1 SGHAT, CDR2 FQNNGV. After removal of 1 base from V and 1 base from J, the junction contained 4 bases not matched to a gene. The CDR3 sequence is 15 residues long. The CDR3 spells CASSLGAGGSYEQYF. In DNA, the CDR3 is TGTGCCAGCAGCTTAGGGGCAGGGGGATCCTACGAGCAGTACTTC.

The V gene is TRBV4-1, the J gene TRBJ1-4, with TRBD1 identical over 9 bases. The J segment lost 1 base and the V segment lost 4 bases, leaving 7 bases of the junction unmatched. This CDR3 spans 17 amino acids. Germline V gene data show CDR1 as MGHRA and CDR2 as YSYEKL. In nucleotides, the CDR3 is TGCGCCAGCAGCCTGGGACAGGGAGATGGAACTAATGAAAAACTGTTTTTT. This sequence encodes CASSLGQGDGTNEKLFF.

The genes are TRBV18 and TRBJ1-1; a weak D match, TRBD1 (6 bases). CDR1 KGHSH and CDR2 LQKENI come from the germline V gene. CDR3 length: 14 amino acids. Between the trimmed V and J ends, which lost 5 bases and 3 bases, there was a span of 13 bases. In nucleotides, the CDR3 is TGTGCCAGCTCATCTTCACAGGGAGACACTGAAGCTTTCTTT. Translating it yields CASSSSQGDTEAFF.

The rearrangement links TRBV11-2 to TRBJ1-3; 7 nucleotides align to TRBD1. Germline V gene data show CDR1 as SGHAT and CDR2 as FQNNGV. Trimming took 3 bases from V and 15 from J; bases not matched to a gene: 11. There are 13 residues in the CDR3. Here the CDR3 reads CASSLEAGQMEYF. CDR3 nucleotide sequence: TGTGCCAGCAGCTTGGAGGCGGGACAGATGGAATATTTT. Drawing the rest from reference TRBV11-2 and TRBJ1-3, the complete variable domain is EAGVAQSPRYKIIEKRQSVAFWCNPISGHATLYWYQQILGQGPKLLIQFQNNGVVDDSQLPKDRFSAERLKGVDSTLKIQPAKLEDSAVYLCASSLEAGQMEYFGEGSWLTVV.

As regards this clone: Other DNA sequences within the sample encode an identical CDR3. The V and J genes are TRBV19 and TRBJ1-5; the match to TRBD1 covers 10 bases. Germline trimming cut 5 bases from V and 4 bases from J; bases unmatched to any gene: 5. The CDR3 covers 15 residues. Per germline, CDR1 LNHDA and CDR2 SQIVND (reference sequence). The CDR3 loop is CASSGRTGGNQPQHF. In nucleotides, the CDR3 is TGTGCCAGTAGTGGCCGGACAGGGGGAAATCAGCCCCAGCATTTT.

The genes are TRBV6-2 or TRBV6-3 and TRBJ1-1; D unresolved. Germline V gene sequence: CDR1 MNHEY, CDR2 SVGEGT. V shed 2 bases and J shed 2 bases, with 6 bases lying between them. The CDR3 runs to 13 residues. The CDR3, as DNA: TGTGCCAGCAGTTACACGAGAAACACTGAAGCTTTCTTT. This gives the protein CASSYTRNTEAFF.

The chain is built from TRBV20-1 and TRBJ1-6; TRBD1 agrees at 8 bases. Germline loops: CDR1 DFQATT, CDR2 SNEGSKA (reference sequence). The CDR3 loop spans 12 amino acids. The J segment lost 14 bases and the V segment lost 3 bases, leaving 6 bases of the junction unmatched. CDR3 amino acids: CSASARGQSLHF. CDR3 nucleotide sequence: TGCAGTGCTAGTGCCAGGGGGCAGTCCCTCCACTTT.

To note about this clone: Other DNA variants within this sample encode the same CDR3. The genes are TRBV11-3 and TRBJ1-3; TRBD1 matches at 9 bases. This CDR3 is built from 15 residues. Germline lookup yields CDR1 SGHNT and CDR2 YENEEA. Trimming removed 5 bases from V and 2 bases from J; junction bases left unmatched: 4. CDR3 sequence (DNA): TGTGCCAGCAGCCCGGGACAGGGCCCTGGAAACACCATATATTTT. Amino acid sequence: CASSPGQGPGNTIYF.

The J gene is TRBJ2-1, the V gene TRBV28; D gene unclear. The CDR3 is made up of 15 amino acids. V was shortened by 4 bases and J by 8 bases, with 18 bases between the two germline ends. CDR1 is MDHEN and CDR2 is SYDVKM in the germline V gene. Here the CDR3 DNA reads TGTGCCAGCAGTTATATTACCCTAGGAAGTCATGAGCAGTTCTTC. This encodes CASSYITLGSHEQFF.

CDR3 sequence (DNA): TGTGCCAGCAGGTGGGGGCGCCGTGGGAACACTGAAGCTTTCTTT. Amino acid sequence: CASRWGRRGNTEAFF. The chain carries TRBV2 and TRBJ1-1, with D possibly TRBD1 on 6 matching bases. From germline, CDR1 is SNHLY and CDR2 FYNNEI. Trimming pared 6 bases from V and 1 base from J, leaving 15 bases between. CDR3 size: 15 residues. Variable domain in full (rest from reference TRBV2 and TRBJ1-1): EPEVTQTPSHQVTQMGQEVILRCVPISNHLYFYWYRQILGQKVEFLVSFYNNEISEKSEIFDDQFSVERPDGSNFTLKIRSTKLEDSAMYFCASRWGRRGNTEAFFGQGTRLTVV.

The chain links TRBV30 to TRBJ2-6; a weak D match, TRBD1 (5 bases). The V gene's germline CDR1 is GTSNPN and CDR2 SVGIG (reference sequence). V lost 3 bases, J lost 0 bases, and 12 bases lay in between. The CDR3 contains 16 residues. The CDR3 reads CAWRLGQGSGANVLTF. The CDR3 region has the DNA TGTGCCTGGAGACTGGGTCAGGGCTCTGGGGCCAACGTCCTGACTTTC.

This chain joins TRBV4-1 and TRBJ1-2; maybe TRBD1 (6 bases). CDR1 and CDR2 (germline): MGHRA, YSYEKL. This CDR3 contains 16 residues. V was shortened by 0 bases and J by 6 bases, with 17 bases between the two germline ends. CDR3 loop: CASSQEAWAGGDGYTF. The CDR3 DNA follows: TGCGCCAGCAGCCAAGAGGCTTGGGCTGGGGGCGATGGCTACACCTTC.

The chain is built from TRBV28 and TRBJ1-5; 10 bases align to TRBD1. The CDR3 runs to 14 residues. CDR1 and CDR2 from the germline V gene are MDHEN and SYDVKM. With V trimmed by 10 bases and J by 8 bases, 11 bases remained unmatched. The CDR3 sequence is CAIETGTGVEPQHF. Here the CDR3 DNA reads TGTGCCATCGAAACCGGGACAGGGGTTGAGCCCCAGCATTTT.

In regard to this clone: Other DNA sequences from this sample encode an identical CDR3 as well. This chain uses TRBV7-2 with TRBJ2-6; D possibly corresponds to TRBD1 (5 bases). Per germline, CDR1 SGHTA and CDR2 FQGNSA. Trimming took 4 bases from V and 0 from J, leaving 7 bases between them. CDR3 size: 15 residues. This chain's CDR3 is CASSSTVSGANVLTF. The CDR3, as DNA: TGTGCCAGCAGCTCGACAGTCTCTGGGGCCAACGTCCTGACTTTC.

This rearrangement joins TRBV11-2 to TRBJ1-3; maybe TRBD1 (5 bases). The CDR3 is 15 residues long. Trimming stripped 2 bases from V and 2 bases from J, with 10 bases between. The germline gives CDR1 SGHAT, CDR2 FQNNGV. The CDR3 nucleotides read TGTGCCAGCAGCTTAACGGCGGGGGCTGGAAACACCATATATTTT. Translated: CASSLTAGAGNTIYF.

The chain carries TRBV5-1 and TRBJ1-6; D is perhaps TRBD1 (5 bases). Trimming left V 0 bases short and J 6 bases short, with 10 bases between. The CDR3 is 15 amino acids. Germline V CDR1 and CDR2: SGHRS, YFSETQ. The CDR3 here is CASSLDGASNSPLHF. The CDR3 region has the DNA TGCGCCAGCAGCTTGGATGGGGCTTCTAATTCACCCCTCCACTTT.

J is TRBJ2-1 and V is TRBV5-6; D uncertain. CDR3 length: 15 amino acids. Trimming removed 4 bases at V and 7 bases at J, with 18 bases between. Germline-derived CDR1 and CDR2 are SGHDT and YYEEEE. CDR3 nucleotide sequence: TGTGCCAGCAGCGCGGAGTTCAAGGCTAGGAATGAGCAGTTCTTC. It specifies CASSAEFKARNEQFF. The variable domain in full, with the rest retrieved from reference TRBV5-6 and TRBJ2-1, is DAGVTQSPTHLIKTRGQQVTLRCSPKSGHDTVSWYQQALGQGPQFIFQYYEEEERQRGNFPDRFSGHQFPNYSSELNVNALLLGDSALYLCASSAEFKARNEQFFGPGTRLTVL.

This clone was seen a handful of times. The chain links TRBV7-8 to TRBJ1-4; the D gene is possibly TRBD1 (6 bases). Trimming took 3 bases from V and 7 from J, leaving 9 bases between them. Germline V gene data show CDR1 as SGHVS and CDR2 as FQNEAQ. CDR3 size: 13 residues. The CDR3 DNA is TGTGCCAGCAGCTTGGGGGCGGTTGAAAAACTGTTTTTT. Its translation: CASSLGAVEKLFF.

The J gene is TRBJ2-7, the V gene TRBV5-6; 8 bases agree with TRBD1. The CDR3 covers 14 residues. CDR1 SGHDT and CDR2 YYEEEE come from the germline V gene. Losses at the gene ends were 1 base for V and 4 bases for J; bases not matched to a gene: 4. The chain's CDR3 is CASSLWDRPYEQYF. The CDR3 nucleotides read TGTGCCAGCAGCTTGTGGGACAGGCCTTACGAGCAGTACTTC.

The CDR3 sequence is CASSTTDRTPNQPQHF. DNA of the CDR3: TGTGCCAGTAGTACCACCGACAGGACGCCCAATCAGCCCCAGCATTTT. The rearrangement joins TRBV19 to TRBJ1-5; D possibly corresponds to TRBD1 (6 bases). The CDR3 runs 16 residues. V lost 4 bases, J lost 3 bases, and 16 bases lay in between. The germline V gene has CDR1 LNHDA and CDR2 SQIVND (reference sequence).

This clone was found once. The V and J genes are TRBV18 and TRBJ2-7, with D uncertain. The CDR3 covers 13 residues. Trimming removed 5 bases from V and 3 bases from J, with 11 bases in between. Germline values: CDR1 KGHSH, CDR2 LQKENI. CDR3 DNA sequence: TGTGCCAGCTCATCCTCAGAAGTCTACGAGCAGTACTTC. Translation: CASSSSEVYEQYF.

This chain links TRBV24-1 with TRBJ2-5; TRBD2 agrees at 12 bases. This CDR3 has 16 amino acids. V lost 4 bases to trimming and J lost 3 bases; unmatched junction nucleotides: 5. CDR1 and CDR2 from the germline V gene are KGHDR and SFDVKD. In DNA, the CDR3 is TGTGCCACCAGTGACGCTAGCGGGGGGGACAAAGAGACCCAGTACTTC. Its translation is CATSDASGGDKETQYF.

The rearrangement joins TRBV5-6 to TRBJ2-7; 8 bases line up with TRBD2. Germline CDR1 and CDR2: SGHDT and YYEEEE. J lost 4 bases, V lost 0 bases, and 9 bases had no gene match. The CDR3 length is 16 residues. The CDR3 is CASSLGTGGAGYEQYF. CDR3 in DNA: TGTGCCAGCAGCTTGGGAACCGGGGGGGCTGGATACGAGCAGTACTTC.

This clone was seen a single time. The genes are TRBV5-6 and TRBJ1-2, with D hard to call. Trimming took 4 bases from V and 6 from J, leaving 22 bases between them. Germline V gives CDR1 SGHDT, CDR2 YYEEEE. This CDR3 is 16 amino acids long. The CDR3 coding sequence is TGTGCCAGCAGCGAGGGCCTTATCTGGGGAGGTCATGGCTACACCTTC. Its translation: CASSEGLIWGGHGYTF.

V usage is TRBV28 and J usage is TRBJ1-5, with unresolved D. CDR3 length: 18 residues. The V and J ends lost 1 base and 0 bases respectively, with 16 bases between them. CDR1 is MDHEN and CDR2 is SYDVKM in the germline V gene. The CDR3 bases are TGTGCCAGCAGTTTATCGAACAGACAAATCCATAGCAATCAGCCCCAGCATTTT. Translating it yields CASSLSNRQIHSNQPQHF.

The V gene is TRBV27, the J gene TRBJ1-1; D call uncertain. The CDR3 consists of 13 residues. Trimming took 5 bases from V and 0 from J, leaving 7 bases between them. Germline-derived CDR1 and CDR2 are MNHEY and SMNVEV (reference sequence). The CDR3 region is CASSAGMNTEAFF. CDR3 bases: TGTGCCAGCAGTGCGGGGATGAACACTGAAGCTTTCTTT.

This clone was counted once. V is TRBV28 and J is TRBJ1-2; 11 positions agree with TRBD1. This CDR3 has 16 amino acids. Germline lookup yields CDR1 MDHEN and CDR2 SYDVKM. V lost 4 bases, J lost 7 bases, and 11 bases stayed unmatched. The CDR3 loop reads CASSYTGTGGPVGYTF. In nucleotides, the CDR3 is TGTGCCAGCAGTTATACCGGGACAGGGGGTCCCGTTGGCTACACCTTC.

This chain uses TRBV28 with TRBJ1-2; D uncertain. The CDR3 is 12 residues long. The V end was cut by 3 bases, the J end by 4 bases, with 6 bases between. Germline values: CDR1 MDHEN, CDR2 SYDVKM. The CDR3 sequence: CASSFEFYGYTF. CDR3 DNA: TGTGCCAGCAGTTTCGAGTTCTATGGCTACACCTTC.